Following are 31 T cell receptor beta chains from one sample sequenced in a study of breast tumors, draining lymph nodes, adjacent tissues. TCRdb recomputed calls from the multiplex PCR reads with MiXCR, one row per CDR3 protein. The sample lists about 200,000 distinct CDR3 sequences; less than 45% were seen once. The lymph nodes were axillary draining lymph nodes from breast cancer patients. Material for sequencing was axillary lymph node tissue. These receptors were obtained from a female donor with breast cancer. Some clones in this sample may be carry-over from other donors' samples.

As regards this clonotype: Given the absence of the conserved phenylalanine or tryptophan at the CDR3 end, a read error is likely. For the CDR3, the DNA is TGTGCCAGCAGCGTCGGGTCGAACACTGAAGCTTTCCTT. It codes for CASSVGSNTEAFL. The chain joins TRBV12-3 or TRBV12-4 to TRBJ1-1; no clear D. V was pared by 6 bases and J by 1 base, with 9 bases between. This CDR3 has 13 amino acids.

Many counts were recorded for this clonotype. CDR3 in amino acids: CASSGGLRGRYEQYF. The CDR3 DNA reads TGCGCCAGCAGCGGAGGTCTTCGGGGGCGGTACGAGCAGTACTTC. V and J are TRBV5-1 and TRBJ2-7; D possibly uses TRBD1 or TRBD2 (6 bases each). Germline values: CDR1 SGHRS, CDR2 YFSETQ. V shed 4 bases and J shed 4 bases, with 18 bases lying between them. The CDR3 is 15 amino acids.

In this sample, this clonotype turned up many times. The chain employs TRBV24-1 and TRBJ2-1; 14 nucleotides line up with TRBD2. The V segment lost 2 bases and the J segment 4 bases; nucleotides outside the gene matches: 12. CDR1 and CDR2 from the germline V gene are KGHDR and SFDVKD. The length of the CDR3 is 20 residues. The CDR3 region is CATSDSGGTSGRSGYNEQFF. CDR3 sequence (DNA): TGTGCCACCAGTGATTCCGGCGGGACTAGCGGGAGAAGTGGTTACAATGAGCAGTTCTTC.

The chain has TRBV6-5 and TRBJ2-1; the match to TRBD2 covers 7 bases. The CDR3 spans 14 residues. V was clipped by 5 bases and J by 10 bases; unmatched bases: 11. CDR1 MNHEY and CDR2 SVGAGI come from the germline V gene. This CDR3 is CASSPNRGVGEQFF. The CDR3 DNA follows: TGTGCCAGCAGTCCAAACCGGGGGGTCGGGGAGCAGTTCTTC.

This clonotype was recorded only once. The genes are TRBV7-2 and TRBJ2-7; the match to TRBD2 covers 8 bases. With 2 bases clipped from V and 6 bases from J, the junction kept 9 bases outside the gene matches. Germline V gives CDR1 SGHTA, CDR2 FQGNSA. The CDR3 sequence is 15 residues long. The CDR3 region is CASSLSGGPMVEQYF. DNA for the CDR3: TGTGCCAGCAGCTTATCGGGAGGGCCTATGGTCGAGCAGTACTTC.

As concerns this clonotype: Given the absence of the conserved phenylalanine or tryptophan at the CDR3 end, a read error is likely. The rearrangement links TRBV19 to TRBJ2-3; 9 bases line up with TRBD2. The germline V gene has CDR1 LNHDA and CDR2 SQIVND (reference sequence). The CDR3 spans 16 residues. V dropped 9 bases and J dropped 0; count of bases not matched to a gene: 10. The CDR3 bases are TGTGCCAGCCTGCCGGGGCGGGGGGGAAGCACAGATACGCAGTATTCT. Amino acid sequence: CASLPGRGGSTDTQYS.

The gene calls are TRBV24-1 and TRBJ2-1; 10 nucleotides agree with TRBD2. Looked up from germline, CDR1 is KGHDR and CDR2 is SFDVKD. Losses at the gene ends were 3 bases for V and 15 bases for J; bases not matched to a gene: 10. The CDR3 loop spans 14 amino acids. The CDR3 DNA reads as TGTGCCACCAGTGATCCCGGGACTAGCGACGTCTCGTTCTTC. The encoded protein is CATSDPGTSDVSFF.

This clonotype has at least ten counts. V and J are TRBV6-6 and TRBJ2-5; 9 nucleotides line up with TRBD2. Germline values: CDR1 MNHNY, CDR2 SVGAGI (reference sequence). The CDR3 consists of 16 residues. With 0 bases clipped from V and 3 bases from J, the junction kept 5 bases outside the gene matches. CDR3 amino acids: CASSYSFLAGKETQYF. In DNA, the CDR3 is TGTGCCAGCAGTTACTCTTTTCTAGCGGGGAAAGAGACCCAGTACTTC.

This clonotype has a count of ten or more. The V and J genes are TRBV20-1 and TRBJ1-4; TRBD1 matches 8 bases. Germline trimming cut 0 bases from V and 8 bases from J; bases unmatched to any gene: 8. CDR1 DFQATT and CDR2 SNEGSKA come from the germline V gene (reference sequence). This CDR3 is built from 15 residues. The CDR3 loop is CSARDSGGKREKLFF. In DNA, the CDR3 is TGCAGTGCTAGAGACTCAGGGGGCAAGAGAGAAAAACTGTTTTTT.

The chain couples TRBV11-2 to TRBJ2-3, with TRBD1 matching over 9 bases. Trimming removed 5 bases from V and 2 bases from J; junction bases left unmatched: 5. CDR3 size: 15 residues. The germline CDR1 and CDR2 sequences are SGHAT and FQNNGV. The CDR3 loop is CASSPGQGNTDTQYF. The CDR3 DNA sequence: TGTGCCAGCAGCCCCGGACAGGGGAACACAGATACGCAGTATTTT. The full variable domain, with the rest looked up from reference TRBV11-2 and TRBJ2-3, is EAGVAQSPRYKIIEKRQSVAFWCNPISGHATLYWYQQILGQGPKLLIQFQNNGVVDDSQLPKDRFSAERLKGVDSTLKIQPAKLEDSAVYLCASSPGQGNTDTQYFGPGTRLTVL.

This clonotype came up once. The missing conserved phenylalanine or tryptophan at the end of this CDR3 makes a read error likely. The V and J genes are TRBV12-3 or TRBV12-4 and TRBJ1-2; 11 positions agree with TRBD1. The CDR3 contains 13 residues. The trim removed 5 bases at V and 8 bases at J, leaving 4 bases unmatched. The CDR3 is CASSGQGAKGYTL. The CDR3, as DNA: TGTGCCAGCAGTGGACAGGGGGCGAAGGGCTACACCCTC.

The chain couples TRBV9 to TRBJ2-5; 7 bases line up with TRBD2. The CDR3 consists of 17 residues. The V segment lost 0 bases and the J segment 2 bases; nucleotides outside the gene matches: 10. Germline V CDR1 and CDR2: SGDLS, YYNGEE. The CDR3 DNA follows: TGTGCCAGCAGCGTAGCGGCCACCGGGGAGGGTCAAGAGACCCAGTACTTC. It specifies CASSVAATGEGQETQYF.

The CDR3 sequence: CATYKDFTYEQYF. The CDR3 nucleotides read TGTGCCACCTACAAGGACTTCACCTACGAGCAGTACTTC. The chain is built from TRBV24-1 and TRBJ2-7, with D possibly being TRBD2 (5 bases). Germline V gene lookup returns CDR1 KGHDR and CDR2 SFDVKD. The V gene lost 9 bases and the J gene lost 2 bases, with 13 bases spanning the gap. This CDR3 region has 13 residues.

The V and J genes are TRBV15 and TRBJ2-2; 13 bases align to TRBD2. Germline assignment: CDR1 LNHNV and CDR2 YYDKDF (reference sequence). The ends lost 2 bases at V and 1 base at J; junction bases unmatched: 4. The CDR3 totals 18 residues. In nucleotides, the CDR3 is TGTGCCACCAGCAGACCGGGACTAGCGGGGAAGAACACCGGGGAGCTGTTTTTT. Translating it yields CATSRPGLAGKNTGELFF.

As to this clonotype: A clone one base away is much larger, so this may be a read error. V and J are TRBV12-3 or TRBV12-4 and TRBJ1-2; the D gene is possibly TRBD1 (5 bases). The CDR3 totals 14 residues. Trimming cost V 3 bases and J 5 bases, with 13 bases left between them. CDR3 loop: CASSFGTYSYGYTF. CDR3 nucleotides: TGTGCCAGCAGTTTCGGGACCTATTCGTATGGCTACACCTTC.

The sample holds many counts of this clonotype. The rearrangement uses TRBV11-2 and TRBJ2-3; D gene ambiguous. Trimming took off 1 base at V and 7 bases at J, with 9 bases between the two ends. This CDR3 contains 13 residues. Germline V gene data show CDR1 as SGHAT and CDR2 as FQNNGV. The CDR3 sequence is CASSLAPVNTQYF. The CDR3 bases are TGTGCCAGCAGCTTAGCTCCAGTTAATACGCAGTATTTT.

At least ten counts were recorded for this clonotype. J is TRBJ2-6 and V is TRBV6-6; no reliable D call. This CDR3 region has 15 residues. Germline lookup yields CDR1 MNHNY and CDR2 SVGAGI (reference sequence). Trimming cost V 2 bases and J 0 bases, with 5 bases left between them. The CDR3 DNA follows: TGTGCCAGCAGTTACCGTACCTCTGGGGCCAACGTCCTGACTTTC. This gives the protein CASSYRTSGANVLTF.

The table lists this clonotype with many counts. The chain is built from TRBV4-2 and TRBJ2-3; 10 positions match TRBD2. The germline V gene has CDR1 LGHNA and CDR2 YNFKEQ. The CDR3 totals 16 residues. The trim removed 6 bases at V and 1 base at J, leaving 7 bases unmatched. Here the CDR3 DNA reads TGTGCCAGCAGATTGCAAGCGGGGGGGCGCACAGATACGCAGTATTTT. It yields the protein CASRLQAGGRTDTQYF.

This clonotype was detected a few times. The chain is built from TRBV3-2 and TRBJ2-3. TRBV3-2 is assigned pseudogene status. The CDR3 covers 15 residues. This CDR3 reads CASSQDGTTTDTQYF. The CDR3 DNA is TGTGCCAGCAGCCAAGATGGGACTACCACAGATACGCAGTATTTT.

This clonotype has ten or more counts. For the CDR3, the DNA is TGTGCCAGCAGCTCCCGGGACAGGCCGTACTACGAGCAGTACTTC. It encodes CASSSRDRPYYEQYF. The rearrangement links TRBV5-6 to TRBJ2-7; 8 nucleotides line up with TRBD1. The CDR3 sequence is 15 residues long. Germline lookup yields CDR1 SGHDT and CDR2 YYEEEE. V trimming: 3 bases; J trimming: 3 bases; junction bases outside the gene matches: 8.

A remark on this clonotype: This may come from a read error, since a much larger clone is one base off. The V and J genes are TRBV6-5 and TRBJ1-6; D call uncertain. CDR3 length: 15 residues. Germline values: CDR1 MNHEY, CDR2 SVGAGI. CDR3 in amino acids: CASSHSNADNSPLHF. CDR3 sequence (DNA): TGTGCCAGCAGTCACTCGAACGCAGATAATTCACCCCTCCACTTT.

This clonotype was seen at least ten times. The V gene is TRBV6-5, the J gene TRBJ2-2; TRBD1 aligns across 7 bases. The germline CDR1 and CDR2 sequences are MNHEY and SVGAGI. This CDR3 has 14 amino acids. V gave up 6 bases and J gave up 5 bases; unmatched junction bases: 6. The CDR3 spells CASSLLTGTGELFF. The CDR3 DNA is TGTGCCAGCAGCCTCTTGACAGGGACCGGGGAGCTGTTTTTT.

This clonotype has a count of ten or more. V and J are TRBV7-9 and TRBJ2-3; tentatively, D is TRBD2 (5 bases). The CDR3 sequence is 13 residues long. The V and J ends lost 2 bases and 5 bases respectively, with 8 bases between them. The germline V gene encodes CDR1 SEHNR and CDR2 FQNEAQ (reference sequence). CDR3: CASSLLAGDTQYF. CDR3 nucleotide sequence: TGTGCCAGCAGCTTACTGGCGGGAGATACGCAGTATTTT. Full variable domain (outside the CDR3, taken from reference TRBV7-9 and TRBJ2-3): DTGVSQNPRHKITKRGQNVTFRCDPISEHNRLYWYRQTLGQGPEFLTYFQNEAQLEKSRLLSDRFSAERPKGSFSTLEIQRTEQGDSAMYLCASSLLAGDTQYFGPGTRLTVL.

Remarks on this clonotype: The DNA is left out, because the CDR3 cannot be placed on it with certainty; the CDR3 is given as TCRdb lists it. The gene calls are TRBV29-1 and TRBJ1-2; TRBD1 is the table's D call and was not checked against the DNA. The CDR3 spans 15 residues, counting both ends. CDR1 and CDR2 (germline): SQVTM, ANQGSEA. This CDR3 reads CTSVPAQGDDYGYTF.

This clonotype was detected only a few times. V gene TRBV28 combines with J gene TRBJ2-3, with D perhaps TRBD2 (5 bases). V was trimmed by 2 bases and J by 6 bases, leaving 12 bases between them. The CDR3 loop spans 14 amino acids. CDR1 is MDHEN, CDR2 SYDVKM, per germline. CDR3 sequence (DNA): TGTGCCAGCAGTTTAAACGGGATTACTGATACGCAGTATTTT. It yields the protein CASSLNGITDTQYF. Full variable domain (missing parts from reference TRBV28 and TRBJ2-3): DVKVTQSSRYLVKRTGEKVFLECVQDMDHENMFWYRQDPGLGLRLIYFSYDVKMKEKGDIPEGYSVSREKKERFSLILESASTNQTSMYLCASSLNGITDTQYFGPGTRLTVL.

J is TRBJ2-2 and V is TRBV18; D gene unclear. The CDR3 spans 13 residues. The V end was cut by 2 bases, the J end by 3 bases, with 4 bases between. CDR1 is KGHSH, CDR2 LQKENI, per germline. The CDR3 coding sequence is TGTGCCAGCTCACCAGGTTACACCGGGGAGCTGTTTTTT. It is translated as CASSPGYTGELFF. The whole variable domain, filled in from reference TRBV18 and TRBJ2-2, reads NAGVMQNPRHLVRRRGQEARLRCSPMKGHSHVYWYRQLPEEGLKFMVYLQKENIIDESGMPKERFSAEFPKEGPSILRIQQVVRGDSAAYFCASSPGYTGELFFGEGSRLTVL.

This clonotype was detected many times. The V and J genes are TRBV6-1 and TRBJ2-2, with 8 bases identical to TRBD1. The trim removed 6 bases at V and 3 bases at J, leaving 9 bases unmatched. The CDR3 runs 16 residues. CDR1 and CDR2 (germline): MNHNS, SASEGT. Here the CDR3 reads CASRSQDRAYTGELFF. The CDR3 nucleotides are TGTGCCAGCAGATCACAGGACAGGGCGTACACCGGGGAGCTGTTTTTT.

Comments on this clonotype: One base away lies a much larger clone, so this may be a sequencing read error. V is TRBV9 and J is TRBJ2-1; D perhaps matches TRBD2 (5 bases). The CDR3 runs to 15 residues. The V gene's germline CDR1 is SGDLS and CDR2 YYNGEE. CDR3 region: CASNAAGSSYSEQFF. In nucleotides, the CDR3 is TGTGCCAGCAACGCGGCGGGTAGCTCCTACAGTGAGCAGTTCTTC.

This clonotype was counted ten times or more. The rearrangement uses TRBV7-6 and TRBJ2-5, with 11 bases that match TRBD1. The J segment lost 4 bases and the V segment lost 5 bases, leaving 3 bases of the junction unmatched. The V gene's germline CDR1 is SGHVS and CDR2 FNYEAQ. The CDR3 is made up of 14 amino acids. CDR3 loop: CASSPGTGGETQYF. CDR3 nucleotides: TGTGCCAGCAGCCCCGGGACAGGGGGAGAGACCCAGTACTTC.

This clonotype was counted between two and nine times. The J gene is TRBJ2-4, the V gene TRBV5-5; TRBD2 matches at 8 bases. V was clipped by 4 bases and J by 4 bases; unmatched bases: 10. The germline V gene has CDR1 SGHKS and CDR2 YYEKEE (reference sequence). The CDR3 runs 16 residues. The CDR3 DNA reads TGTGCCAGCAGCCAAGTCGGGGGGGCTGCTAAAAACATTCAGTACTTC. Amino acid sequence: CASSQVGGAAKNIQYF.

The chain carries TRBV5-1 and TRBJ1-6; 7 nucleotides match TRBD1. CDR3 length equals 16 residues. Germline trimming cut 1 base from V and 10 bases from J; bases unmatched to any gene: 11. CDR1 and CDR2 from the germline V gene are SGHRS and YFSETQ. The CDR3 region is CASSLSTGAVYSPLHF. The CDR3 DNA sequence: TGCGCCAGCAGCTTGAGCACAGGGGCTGTCTACTCACCCCTCCACTTT.